One and the same sample provided the 11 T cell receptor beta chains below, sequenced in a study of human T cells and chemical hapten exposure. TCRdb itself ran the RACE reads through MiXCR, one entry per CDR3 protein. The data hold under 400,000 distinct CDR3 sequences, with approximately 5.1% observed a single time. Described time point: pre-sensitization, week 0. The treatment here: therapeutic diphenylcyclopropenone sensitization with weekly scalp DPC. The input for sequencing was whole blood, taken in connection with sensitization to the hapten diphenylcyclopropenone (DPC). The receptors were sampled from a woman between 50 and 59 years old with alopecia areata. Some clones in this sample may be carry-over from other donors' samples.

This clonotype has ten or more counts. The V and J genes are TRBV7-9 and TRBJ1-1; TRBD1 agrees at 9 bases. The V gene end was trimmed by 6 bases and the J gene end by 5 bases; junction bases not matched to a gene: 10. Germline CDR1 SEHNR, CDR2 FQNEAQ (reference sequence). The CDR3 totals 15 residues. The CDR3 is CASSTQGQGYTEAFF. CDR3 sequence (DNA): TGTGCCAGCAGTACCCAGGGACAGGGATATACTGAAGCTTTCTTT.

The V call is TRBV5-1, the J call TRBJ1-1; weak D call: TRBD1 (6 bases). CDR3 length: 12 residues. CDR1 and CDR2 (germline): SGHRS, YFSETQ. The V end lost 2 bases, the J end lost 7 bases, and 9 bases lay between the germline ends. The CDR3 sequence: CASSLRTDEAFF. Here the CDR3 DNA reads TGCGCCAGCAGCTTACGGACAGATGAAGCTTTCTTT.

V and J are TRBV7-9 and TRBJ2-2, with 8 bases identical to TRBD1. Trimming took 3 bases from V and 5 from J; bases not matched to a gene: 5. CDR3 length: 15 amino acids. Germline assignment: CDR1 SEHNR and CDR2 FQNEAQ (reference sequence). The CDR3 sequence is CASSFDRGWTGELFF. CDR3 nucleotides: TGTGCCAGCAGCTTCGACAGGGGATGGACCGGGGAGCTGTTTTTT.

This clonotype was seen at least ten times. The V call is TRBV27, the J call TRBJ2-1; 9 nucleotides line up with TRBD2. V gave up 3 bases and J gave up 10 bases; unmatched junction bases: 7. In germline, CDR1 is MNHEY, CDR2 SMNVEV (reference sequence). This CDR3 region has 14 residues. CDR3 in amino acids: CASSLSGGIWEQFF. The DNA of the CDR3 is TGTGCCAGCAGTTTGAGCGGGGGGATATGGGAGCAGTTCTTC.

The chain recombines TRBV6-5 with TRBJ2-1; weak D call: TRBD2 (6 bases). Trimming stripped 6 bases from V and 10 bases from J, with 16 bases between. The CDR3 loop spans 13 amino acids. Looked up from germline, CDR1 is MNHEY and CDR2 is SVGAGI. The CDR3: CASSRGLLREQFF. The CDR3 coding sequence is TGTGCCAGCAGCCGGGGACTCCTAAGGGAGCAGTTCTTC.

This clonotype was counted many times. The chain couples TRBV5-1 to TRBJ1-5; TRBD1 matches at 7 bases. Germline V CDR1 and CDR2: SGHRS, YFSETQ. Trimming took 0 bases from V and 2 from J; bases not matched to a gene: 2. The CDR3 contains 15 residues. The CDR3 here is CASSLDGQGNQPQHF. The DNA for the CDR3 is TGCGCCAGCAGCTTGGATGGACAGGGCAATCAGCCCCAGCATTTT. Full variable domain (missing parts from reference TRBV5-1 and TRBJ1-5): KAGVTQTPRYLIKTRGQQVTLSCSPISGHRSVSWYQQTPGQGLQFLFEYFSETQRNKGNFPGRFSGRQFSNSRSEMNVSTLELGDSALYLCASSLDGQGNQPQHFGDGTRLSIL.

This clonotype was counted at least ten times. The rearrangement joins TRBV12-3 or TRBV12-4 to TRBJ2-4; 8 bases match TRBD2. Trimming at V came to 2 bases and at J to 1 base, leaving 4 bases not matched to a gene. The CDR3 is 16 amino acids. The CDR3 DNA reads TGTGCCAGCAGTTTATTAGCGGGATTGGCCAAAAACATTCAGTACTTC. This codes for CASSLLAGLAKNIQYF.

This clonotype was seen repeatedly, ten times or more. The genes are TRBV13 and TRBJ2-7; unclear D gene. Germline CDR1 reads PRHDT; CDR2 reads FYEKMQ (reference sequence). Trimming removed 5 bases from V and 6 bases from J, with 11 bases in between. This CDR3 has 12 amino acids. The CDR3 reads CASSARWTEQYF. DNA for the CDR3: TGTGCCAGCAGCGCTCGCTGGACCGAGCAGTACTTC.

This clonotype was seen many times. The V gene is TRBV7-9, the J gene TRBJ2-5; D is ambiguous. This CDR3 region has 15 residues. Deletions cut 2 bases from V and 2 bases from J, with 12 bases between. From germline, CDR1 is SEHNR and CDR2 FQNEAQ (reference sequence). The CDR3 is CASSLRLQRQETQYF. Here the CDR3 DNA reads TGTGCCAGCAGCTTAAGGTTACAGAGGCAAGAGACCCAGTACTTC.

This clonotype was observed at least ten times. The J gene is TRBJ1-5, the V gene TRBV20-1; the D is unclear. The V gene's germline CDR1 is DFQATT and CDR2 SNEGSKA (reference sequence). V shed 4 bases and J shed 7 bases, with 17 bases lying between them. The CDR3 loop spans 14 amino acids. The CDR3 bases are TGCAGTGCTATGGAACCGGGCGCAGAGCAGCCCCAGCATTTT. This codes for CSAMEPGAEQPQHF.

There are many counts of this clonotype. The chain couples TRBV3-1 to TRBJ2-3; the match to TRBD1 covers 7 bases. V lost 4 bases and J lost 0; bases outside the gene matches: 4. This CDR3 is 15 amino acids long. Germline CDR1 LGHDT, CDR2 YNNKEL (reference sequence). The CDR3 spells CASSLGQASTDTQYF. The CDR3 bases are TGTGCCAGCAGCCTCGGACAGGCGAGCACAGATACGCAGTATTTT.